This TCR beta chain was identified in a study of cytotoxic CD8 clonotypes in ibrutinib-treated CLL. Study-wide points: Public clonotypes were seen rarely and were contracted or stable on treatment. Having risen at ibrutinib response, clonality had fallen back toward baseline by progression. In comparison with age-matched healthy donors, baseline clonality was higher and tracked circulating CD8+ T-cell counts. Sample timing was unmatched between remission and later-progressing patients; lymph nodes unstudied.

Germline assignment: CDR1 GTSNPN and CDR2 SVGIG (reference sequence). V trimming: 0 bases; J trimming: 4 bases; junction bases outside the gene matches: 0. The CDR3 runs to 13 residues. Concerning this clone itself: The antigen is undetermined. This sample includes further DNA sequences coding for the same CDR3.

The method was immunoSEQ multiplex PCR; TCRdb's version includes in-frame clones alone and lacks a portion of them. The sample consists of 150,000 or so clones, 70% to 90% of them appearing once. The material was PBMCs, obtained at disease progression, from a patient treated with ibrutinib. The V gene is TRBV30, the J gene TRBJ1-3; 7 bases line up with TRBD1. The receptor was isolated from a human donor with chronic lymphocytic leukemia. The CDR3 region is CAWSVRGGNTIYF. In DNA, the CDR3 is TGTGCCTGGAGTGTCAGGGGGGGAAACACCATATATTTT.